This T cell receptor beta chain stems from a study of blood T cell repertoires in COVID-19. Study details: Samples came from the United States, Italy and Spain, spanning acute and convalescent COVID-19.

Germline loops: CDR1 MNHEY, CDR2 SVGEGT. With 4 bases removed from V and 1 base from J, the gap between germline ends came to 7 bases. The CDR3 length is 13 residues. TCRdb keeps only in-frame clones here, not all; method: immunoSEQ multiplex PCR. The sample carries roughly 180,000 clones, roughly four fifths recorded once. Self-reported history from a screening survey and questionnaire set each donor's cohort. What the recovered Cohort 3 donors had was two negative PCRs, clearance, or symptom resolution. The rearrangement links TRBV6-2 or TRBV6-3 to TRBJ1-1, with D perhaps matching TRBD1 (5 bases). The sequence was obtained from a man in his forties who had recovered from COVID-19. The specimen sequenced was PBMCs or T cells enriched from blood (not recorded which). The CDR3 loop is CASSSGQNTEAFF. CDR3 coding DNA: TGTGCCAGCAGTTCCGGACAGAACACTGAAGCTTTCTTT.